These 16 T cell receptor beta chains were sequenced from one sample in a study of blood T cells in healthy people across ages. A second about 7 to 12 cycle PCR used barcoded and J-beta primers. One entry per CDR3 protein results from TCRdb running MiXCR on the 5' RACE reads. The table has fewer than 900,000 distinct CDR3 sequences, approximately 43% seen once. Material: blood. All receptors derive from a woman between 55 and 75 years old in good health.

This clonotype occurred once. The chain links TRBV3-1 to TRBJ2-3, with D possibly TRBD2 on 5 matching bases. V was pared by 4 bases and J by 4 bases, with 12 bases between. Germline values: CDR1 LGHDT, CDR2 YNNKEL (reference sequence). This CDR3 has 14 residues. Here the CDR3 reads CASSLGLSADTQYF. The CDR3 region has the DNA TGTGCCAGCAGCCTTGGACTCTCTGCAGATACGCAGTATTTT.

This clonotype was seen more than once but under ten times. This rearrangement joins TRBV6-1 to TRBJ2-1, with 12 bases lining up with TRBD2. Germline CDR1 reads MNHNS; CDR2 reads SASEGT. V dropped 6 bases and J dropped 10; count of bases not matched to a gene: 16. The CDR3 runs to 17 residues. The CDR3, as DNA: TGTGCCAGCAGCCGGACAGGGGCACTAGCGGGAGGAGGCGAGCAGTTCTTC. Its protein product is CASSRTGALAGGGEQFF.

The V and J genes are TRBV7-2 and TRBJ1-2; D is perhaps TRBD1 (6 bases). Germline assignment: CDR1 SGHTA and CDR2 FQGNSA. The CDR3 has 16 residues. V shed 5 bases and J shed 0 bases, with 16 bases lying between them. The CDR3 nucleotides read TGTGCCAGCAGCCTCCAGCTGACAGGCCCTAACTATGGCTACACCTTC. It codes for CASSLQLTGPNYGYTF.

CDR3 protein: CASSQGPSTYEQYF. The CDR3 nucleotides are TGTGCCAGCAGCCAAGGCCCTTCCACCTACGAGCAGTACTTC. The chain has TRBV3-1 and TRBJ2-7; D not resolved. Trimming left V 1 base short and J 2 bases short, with 9 bases between. The CDR3 loop spans 14 amino acids. Germline CDR1 LGHDT, CDR2 YNNKEL (reference sequence).

The rearrangement joins TRBV7-2 to TRBJ2-5; D is ambiguous. The J call is in doubt because the DNA end fits TRBJ2-7 better. Germline V lookup: CDR1 SGHTA, CDR2 FQGNSA. This CDR3 contains 15 residues. This chain's CDR3 is CASSSLSGSPYEQYF. CDR3 nucleotide sequence: TGTGCCAGCAGCTCCCTCTCGGGCTCCCCTTACGAGCAGTACTTC.

This clonotype was counted a few times. The chain combines TRBV5-1 with TRBJ2-5; D possibly corresponds to TRBD1 (5 bases). The CDR3 consists of 16 residues. Germline lookup yields CDR1 SGHRS and CDR2 YFSETQ. V was cut by 1 base and J by 2 bases, with 15 bases left in between. CDR3 in amino acids: CASSLRWQGIQETQYF. The DNA for the CDR3 is TGCGCCAGCAGCTTGAGGTGGCAGGGAATACAAGAGACCCAGTACTTC.

V usage is TRBV6-5 and J usage is TRBJ1-1; TRBD1 is a possible D gene (5 bases). Per germline, CDR1 MNHEY and CDR2 SVGAGI. Trimming cost V 5 bases and J 3 bases, with 16 bases left between them. The CDR3 totals 15 residues. CDR3 loop: CASSGGGQGDTEAFF. CDR3 nucleotide sequence: TGTGCCAGCAGTGGCGGAGGGCAGGGAGACACTGAAGCTTTCTTT.

This rearrangement joins TRBV2 to TRBJ2-3; D is unresolved. The V and J ends lost 7 bases and 4 bases respectively, with 9 bases between them. CDR1 SNHLY and CDR2 FYNNEI come from the germline V gene. This CDR3 is built from 12 residues. The CDR3 protein is CASTQIPDTQYF. The CDR3, as DNA: TGTGCCAGCACCCAGATTCCAGATACGCAGTATTTT.

The chain joins TRBV20-1 to TRBJ2-3; 10 bases match TRBD2. Germline V gene data show CDR1 as DFQATT and CDR2 as SNEGSKA (reference sequence). V shed 6 bases and J 4 bases; nucleotides not matched to a gene: 10. This CDR3 has 15 residues. Written as DNA, the CDR3 is TGCAGTGCGGATCTAGCGGGAGTGGAACCAGATACGCAGTATTTT. Protein product: CSADLAGVEPDTQYF.

This clonotype was seen more than once but under ten times. This chain connects TRBV2 to TRBJ1-1; D gene ambiguous. Deletions cut 4 bases from V and 3 bases from J, with 12 bases between. Per germline, CDR1 SNHLY and CDR2 FYNNEI. This CDR3 has 14 residues. The chain's CDR3 is CASSALSRDTEAFF. CDR3 DNA: TGTGCCAGCAGTGCCCTCAGCCGGGACACTGAAGCTTTCTTT.

This clonotype was counted at least ten times. The rearrangement joins TRBV6-5 to TRBJ2-3, with D uncertain. The V gene's germline CDR1 is MNHEY and CDR2 SVGAGI. The CDR3 sequence is 17 residues long. V lost 2 bases, J lost 1 base, and 16 bases lay in between. The DNA for the CDR3 is TGTGCCAGCAGTTACAGGCCAAACCCCACCCGCACAGATACGCAGTATTTT. Amino acid sequence: CASSYRPNPTRTDTQYF.

This chain links TRBV6-6 with TRBJ2-7; TRBD1 matches 9 bases. Germline V gene sequence: CDR1 MNHNY, CDR2 SVGAGI (reference sequence). The V gene end was trimmed by 6 bases and the J gene end by 1 base; junction bases not matched to a gene: 7. The CDR3 consists of 15 residues. The CDR3 DNA follows: TGTGCCAGCAGGCAACAGGGGGCGGATTCCTACGAGCAGTACTTC. This encodes CASRQQGADSYEQYF.

This clonotype was seen a few times. The CDR3 region is CASSLEQGLAEYNEQFF. The CDR3 nucleotides read TGCGCCAGCAGCTTGGAACAGGGACTAGCGGAGTACAATGAGCAGTTCTTC. This chain uses TRBV5-1 with TRBJ2-1, with 11 bases matching TRBD2. V lost 0 bases and J lost 4; bases outside the gene matches: 6. The CDR3 totals 17 residues. Germline V CDR1 and CDR2: SGHRS, YFSETQ.

The gene calls are TRBV5-6 and TRBJ2-4; 9 bases are a match to TRBD1. This CDR3 spans 16 amino acids. The V and J ends lost 5 bases and 6 bases, in that order; junction bases with no gene match: 12. Germline values: CDR1 SGHDT, CDR2 YYEEEE. DNA of the CDR3: TGTGCCAGCAGTGCCGGGACAGGGTATGGTGGAAACATTCAGTACTTC. It specifies CASSAGTGYGGNIQYF.

CDR3 in amino acids: CASSQSGTGGSYNEQFF. The CDR3 nucleotides read TGTGCCAGCAGCCAATCCGGGACAGGGGGCTCCTACAATGAGCAGTTCTTC. V is TRBV3-1 and J is TRBJ2-1, with 11 bases fitting TRBD1. Germline assignment: CDR1 LGHDT and CDR2 YNNKEL (reference sequence). Trimming cost V 2 bases and J 0 bases; bases outside gene matches: 3. The CDR3 spans 17 residues.

CDR3 in DNA: TGTGCCAGCAGTGTAAGAGGGGATGGCTACACCTTC. It codes for CASSVRGDGYTF. The rearrangement links TRBV2 to TRBJ1-2, with a tentative D call TRBD1 (5 bases). This CDR3 contains 12 residues. Trimming stripped 4 bases from V and 6 bases from J, with 9 bases between. Germline loops: CDR1 SNHLY, CDR2 FYNNEI. The variable domain in full, completed from reference TRBV2 and TRBJ1-2, reads EPEVTQTPSHQVTQMGQEVILRCVPISNHLYFYWYRQILGQKVEFLVSFYNNEISEKSEIFDDQFSVERPDGSNFTLKIRSTKLEDSAMYFCASSVRGDGYTFGSGTRLTVV.